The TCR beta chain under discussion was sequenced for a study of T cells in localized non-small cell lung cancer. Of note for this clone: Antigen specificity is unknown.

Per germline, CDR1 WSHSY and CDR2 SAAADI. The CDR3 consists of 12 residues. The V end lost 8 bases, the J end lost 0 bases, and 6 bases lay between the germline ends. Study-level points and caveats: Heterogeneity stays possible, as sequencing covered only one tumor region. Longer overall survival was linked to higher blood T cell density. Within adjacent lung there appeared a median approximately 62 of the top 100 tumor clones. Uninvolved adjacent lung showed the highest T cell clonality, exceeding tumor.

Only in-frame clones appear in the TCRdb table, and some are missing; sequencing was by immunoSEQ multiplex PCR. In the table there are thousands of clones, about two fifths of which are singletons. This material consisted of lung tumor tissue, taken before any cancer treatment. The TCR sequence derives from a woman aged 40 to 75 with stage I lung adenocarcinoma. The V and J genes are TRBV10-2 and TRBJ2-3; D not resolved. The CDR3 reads CASRASTDTQYF. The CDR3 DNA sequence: TGCGCCAGCCGTGCTAGCACAGATACGCAGTATTTT.